The T cell receptor (beta chain) under discussion was sequenced for a study of T cell responses to AZD1222 COVID-19 vaccine. Whole-study context: Whether given at about 4 or about 12 weeks, second doses were pooled. Whole-study results and caveats: Compared with day 0, the breadth and depth of the Spike-specific TCR repertoire rose significantly after two doses of AZD1222.

Libraries were prepared by immunoSEQ multiplex PCR; TCRdb keeps only in-frame clonotypes and omits some of them. The data show around 120,000 clones, roughly 90% seen once. The CDR3 loop spans 18 amino acids. With 3 bases clipped from V and 8 bases from J, the junction kept 16 bases outside the gene matches. Per germline, CDR1 KGHSH and CDR2 LQKENI. Concerning this clone itself: Its target is not known.

The sequencing here drew on peripheral blood, taken on day 0 of AZD1222 vaccination. The clonotype comes from an adult in good health. The J gene is TRBJ2-1, the V gene TRBV18; 10 positions match TRBD2. The CDR3 bases are TGTGCCAGCTCACCCCCCGGGGCGGAGCGGGGGGGCCGCTATGAGCAGTTCTTC. Its protein product is CASSPPGAERGGRYEQFF.